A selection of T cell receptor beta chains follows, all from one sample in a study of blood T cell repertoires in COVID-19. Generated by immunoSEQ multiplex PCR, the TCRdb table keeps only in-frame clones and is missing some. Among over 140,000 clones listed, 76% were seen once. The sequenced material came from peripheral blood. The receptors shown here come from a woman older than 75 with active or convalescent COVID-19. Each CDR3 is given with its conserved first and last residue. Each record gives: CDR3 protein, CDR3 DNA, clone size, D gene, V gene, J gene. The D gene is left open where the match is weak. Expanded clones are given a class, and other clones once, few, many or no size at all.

CDR3: CASSPGGTGLEKLFF
DNA: TGTGCCAGCAGTCCCGGCGGGACAGGGTTAGAAAAACTGTTTTTT
size: .
D: TRBD1
V: TRBV28
J: TRBJ1-4

CDR3: CASSQQGYQPQHF
DNA: TGTGCCAGCAGCCAACAGGGTTATCAGCCCCAGCATTTT
size: once
D: .
V: TRBV7-2
J: TRBJ1-5

CDR3: CASSLNGGRGEAFF
DNA: TGTGCCAGCAGCTTAAATGGCGGGCGAGGAGAAGCTTTCTTT
size: .
D: .
V: TRBV7-2
J: TRBJ1-1

CDR3: CASSQVHREYLNQPQHF
DNA: TGCGCCAGCAGTCAAGTTCACAGGGAGTACCTGAATCAGCCCCAGCATTTT
size: .
D: .
V: TRBV23-1
J: TRBJ1-5

CDR3: CAWSESLAHQPQHF
DNA: TGTGCCTGGAGTGAATCGCTGGCCCATCAGCCCCAGCATTTT
size: .
D: .
V: TRBV30
J: TRBJ1-5

CDR3: CAWNPATNEKLFF
DNA: TGTGCCTGGAATCCTGCAACTAATGAAAAACTGTTTTTT
size: .
D: .
V: TRBV30
J: TRBJ1-4

CDR3: CASRPGTASYEQYF
DNA: TGCGCCAGCAGGCCCGGGACAGCCTCCTACGAGCAGTACTTC
size: .
D: TRBD1
V: TRBV5-1
J: TRBJ2-7

CDR3: CASSYQETQYF
DNA: TGTGCCAGCAGTTATCAGGAGACCCAGTACTTC
size: .
D: .
V: TRBV6-6
J: TRBJ2-5

CDR3: CASEGLVGNEQYF
DNA: TGTGCCAGCGAGGGCCTCGTCGGAAACGAGCAGTACTTC
size: .
D: .
V: TRBV2
J: TRBJ2-7

CDR3: CASSTPGTMNTEAFF
DNA: TGTGCCAGCAGTACACCCGGGACAATGAACACTGAAGCTTTCTTT
size: .
D: .
V: TRBV27
J: TRBJ1-1

CDR3: CASSFLAGALQETQYF
DNA: TGTGCCAGCAGTTTTCTAGCGGGGGCACTTCAAGAGACCCAGTACTTC
size: once
D: TRBD2
V: TRBV27
J: TRBJ2-5

CDR3: CASSVGLGRENTEAFF
DNA: TGTGCCAGCAGCGTAGGTCTAGGTAGAGAGAACACTGAAGCTTTCTTT
size: .
D: .
V: TRBV9
J: TRBJ1-1

CDR3: CASSGSSGAEAFF
DNA: TGTGCCAGCTCCGGATCGTCGGGGGCTGAAGCTTTCTTT
size: once
D: .
V: TRBV6-5
J: TRBJ1-1

CDR3: CASSHLGTGGGYTF
DNA: TGTGCCAGCAGCCATCTCGGGACAGGGGGAGGCTACACCTTC
size: .
D: TRBD1
V: TRBV5-4
J: TRBJ1-2

CDR3: CASRRTGAPTYEQYF
DNA: TGTGCCAGCAGGAGAACAGGAGCCCCTACCTACGAGCAGTACTTC
size: few
D: .
V: TRBV28
J: TRBJ2-7

CDR3: CSAGDNYEQYF
DNA: TGCAGTGCAGGGGACAACTACGAGCAGTACTTC
size: .
D: .
V: TRBV20-1
J: TRBJ2-7

CDR3: CASSLGTDYGYTF
DNA: TGTGCCAGCAGCCTTGGGACAGACTATGGCTACACCTTC
size: few
D: TRBD1
V: TRBV5-6
J: TRBJ1-2

CDR3: CSVDRPRTGESGYTF
DNA: TGCAGCGTTGATCGCCCGAGGACAGGGGAAAGTGGCTACACCTTC
size: few
D: TRBD1
V: TRBV29-1
J: TRBJ1-2

CDR3: CASSETGGRTYGYTF
DNA: TGTGCCAGCAGTGAGACAGGGGGCCGAACCTATGGCTACACCTTC
size: .
D: TRBD1
V: TRBV6-2/TRBV6-3
J: TRBJ1-2

CDR3: CAWSPVGYGYTF
DNA: TGTGCCTGGAGTCCGGTCGGCTATGGCTACACCTTC
size: few
D: .
V: TRBV30
J: TRBJ1-2

CDR3: CASSFSGTSVSETQYF
DNA: TGTGCCAGCAGTTTCTCCGGGACTAGCGTTTCTGAGACCCAGTACTTC
size: .
D: TRBD2
V: TRBV27
J: TRBJ2-5

CDR3: CSASVTSDTQYF
DNA: TGCAGTGCCAGTGTCACATCAGATACGCAGTATTTT
size: .
D: .
V: TRBV20-1
J: TRBJ2-3

CDR3: CASSQGTGGGRRSYNEQFF
DNA: TGCGCCAGCAGCCAAGGGACAGGGGGCGGACGACGCTCCTACAATGAGCAGTTCTTC
size: .
D: TRBD1
V: TRBV4-3
J: TRBJ2-1

CDR3: CASSFTQGSSGNTIYF
DNA: TGTGCCAGCAGTTTTACTCAGGGGAGCTCTGGAAACACCATATATTTT
size: .
D: .
V: TRBV6-5
J: TRBJ1-3

CDR3: CASSEGLHSNQPQHF
DNA: TGTGCCAGCAGTGAGGGCCTCCATAGCAATCAGCCCCAGCATTTT
size: .
D: .
V: TRBV2
J: TRBJ1-5

CDR3: CATYQDRVGGYTF
DNA: TGTGCCACCTACCAGGACAGGGTGGGTGGCTACACCTTC
size: .
D: TRBD1
V: TRBV28
J: TRBJ1-2

CDR3: CASSPPTGSYSPLHF
DNA: TGTGCCAGCAGTCCGCCGACAGGGAGCTATTCACCCCTCCACTTT
size: once
D: TRBD1
V: TRBV28
J: TRBJ1-6

CDR3: CASYTGSNTEAFF
DNA: TGTGCCAGCTACACGGGATCGAACACTGAAGCTTTCTTT
size: .
D: .
V: TRBV28
J: TRBJ1-1

CDR3: CASSQDRWASGDFDSILSTDTQYF
DNA: TGTGCCAGCAGCCAAGATCGTTGGGCTAGCGGGGACTTCGACAGTATTCTTAGCACAGATACGCAGTATTTT
size: once
D: TRBD2
V: TRBV3-1/TRBV3-2
J: TRBJ2-3

CDR3: CATSGGLSDSYEQYF
DNA: TGTGCCACCAGCGGGGGACTTTCGGACTCCTACGAGCAGTACTTC
size: once
D: .
V: TRBV15
J: TRBJ2-7

CDR3: CATSAEPLADEQFF
DNA: TGTGCCACCAGCGCAGAGCCTCTAGCGGATGAGCAGTTCTTC
size: .
D: TRBD2
V: TRBV15
J: TRBJ2-1

CDR3: CASHETNTGELFF
DNA: TGCGCCAGCCATGAGACTAACACCGGGGAGCTGTTTTTT
size: .
D: .
V: TRBV5-1
J: TRBJ2-2

CDR3: CASSSLAGGAGGEQFF
DNA: TGTGCCAGTAGTTCGTTAGCGGGGGGGGCCGGCGGTGAGCAGTTCTTC
size: .
D: TRBD2
V: TRBV19
J: TRBJ2-1

CDR3: CASSLGQASNQPQHF
DNA: TGTGCCAGCAGCTTAGGACAAGCGAGCAATCAGCCCCAGCATTTT
size: .
D: .
V: TRBV5-8
J: TRBJ1-5

CDR3: CASSIRLATNEQFF
DNA: TGTGCCAGTAGTATACGGCTAGCTACCAATGAGCAGTTCTTC
size: many
D: .
V: TRBV19
J: TRBJ2-1

CDR3: CASSQTGFDYGYTF
DNA: TGCGCCAGCAGCCAGACAGGGTTCGACTATGGCTACACCTTC
size: .
D: TRBD1
V: TRBV4-1
J: TRBJ1-2

CDR3: CASSMSQGRNSPLHF
DNA: TGTGCCAGTAGTATGAGTCAGGGAAGAAATTCACCCCTCCACTTT
size: .
D: .
V: TRBV19
J: TRBJ1-6

CDR3: CASSHGTSGASDTQYF
DNA: TGCGCCAGCAGCCACGGGACTAGCGGGGCCTCAGATACGCAGTATTTT
size: .
D: TRBD2
V: TRBV4-3
J: TRBJ2-3

CDR3: CASRTQKGSYNSPLHF
DNA: TGTGCCAGCAGGACGCAGAAGGGGTCCTATAATTCACCCCTCCACTTT
size: .
D: .
V: TRBV2
J: TRBJ1-6

CDR3: CASSARQGDTEAFF
DNA: TGTGCCAGCAGCGCGAGACAGGGAGACACTGAAGCTTTCTTT
size: .
D: TRBD1
V: TRBV7-2
J: TRBJ1-1

CDR3: CASSPVRQGSTGELFF
DNA: TGTGCCAGCTCTCCGGTCCGGCAGGGCAGCACCGGGGAGCTGTTTTTT
size: .
D: .
V: TRBV18
J: TRBJ2-2

CDR3: CASSGQGSTNEKLFF
DNA: TGTGCCAGCAGTGGACAGGGCTCAACTAATGAAAAACTGTTTTTT
size: once
D: TRBD1
V: TRBV2
J: TRBJ1-4

CDR3: CATSRDSGRGGLNEQFF
DNA: TGTGCCACCAGCAGAGATAGTGGGCGGGGGGGCCTCAATGAGCAGTTCTTC
size: once
D: TRBD2
V: TRBV15
J: TRBJ2-1

CDR3: CASSLQGYYGYTF
DNA: TGTGCCAGCAGTCTACAGGGTTACTATGGCTACACCTTC
size: once
D: .
V: TRBV12-3/TRBV12-4
J: TRBJ1-2

CDR3: CASSQDRANSPLHF
DNA: TGCGCCAGCAGCCAGGACAGGGCAAATTCACCCCTCCACTTT
size: .
D: TRBD1
V: TRBV4-1
J: TRBJ1-6

CDR3: CASSDTGQGAAGYTF
DNA: TGTGCCAGTAGTGATACGGGACAGGGGGCCGCTGGCTACACCTTC
size: .
D: TRBD1
V: TRBV19
J: TRBJ1-2

CDR3: CASSQVAGEKLFF
DNA: TGTGCCAGCAGCCAAGTTGCGGGTGAAAAACTGTTTTTT
size: .
D: .
V: TRBV3-1/TRBV3-2
J: TRBJ1-4

CDR3: CASSPGETGRYEQYF
DNA: TGTGCCAGCAGTCCAGGGGAGACAGGGAGGTACGAGCAGTACTTC
size: many
D: .
V: TRBV6-5
J: TRBJ2-7